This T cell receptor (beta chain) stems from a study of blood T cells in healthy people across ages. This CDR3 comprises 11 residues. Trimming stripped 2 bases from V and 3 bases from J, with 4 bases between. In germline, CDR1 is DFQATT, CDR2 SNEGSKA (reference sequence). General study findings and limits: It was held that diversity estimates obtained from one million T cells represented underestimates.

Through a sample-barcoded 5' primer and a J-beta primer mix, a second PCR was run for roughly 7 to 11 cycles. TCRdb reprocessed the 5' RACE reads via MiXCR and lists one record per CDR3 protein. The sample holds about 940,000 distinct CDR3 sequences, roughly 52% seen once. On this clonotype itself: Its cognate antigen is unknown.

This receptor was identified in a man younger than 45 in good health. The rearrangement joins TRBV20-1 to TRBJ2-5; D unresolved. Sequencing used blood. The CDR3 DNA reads TGCAGTGCTAGACACGAAGAGACCCAGTACTTC. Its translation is CSARHEETQYF.